This T cell receptor beta chain was obtained from a study of blood T cell repertoires in COVID-19. Study summary: There were acute and convalescent COVID-19 samples, and they came from the United States, Italy and Spain. Sample material is recorded as cDNA or gDNA derived from T cells, B-cell-depleted T cells, or PBMCs.

Per germline, CDR1 SNHLY and CDR2 FYNNEI. The CDR3 has 14 amino acids. J lost 0 bases, V lost 7 bases, and 3 bases had no gene match. In the original workflow: Amplification of reference gene primers was used by the study to estimate nucleated cell counts. Data came from immunoSEQ multiplex PCR; TCRdb stores just in-frame clones and leaves some out. The V and J calls and clone size are taken from that table; D and trimming were inferred from the DNA. The sample yields 300,000 to 400,000 clones, approximately 90% seen once. The clonotype originates from a woman in her 30s with acute COVID-19. The chain uses TRBV2 and TRBJ2-1; 7 bases are a match to TRBD2. What was sequenced was PBMCs or T cells enriched from blood (not recorded which). The CDR3 DNA reads TGTGCCAGCATACGGGACTACTCCTACAATGAGCAGTTCTTC. This sequence encodes CASIRDYSYNEQFF.